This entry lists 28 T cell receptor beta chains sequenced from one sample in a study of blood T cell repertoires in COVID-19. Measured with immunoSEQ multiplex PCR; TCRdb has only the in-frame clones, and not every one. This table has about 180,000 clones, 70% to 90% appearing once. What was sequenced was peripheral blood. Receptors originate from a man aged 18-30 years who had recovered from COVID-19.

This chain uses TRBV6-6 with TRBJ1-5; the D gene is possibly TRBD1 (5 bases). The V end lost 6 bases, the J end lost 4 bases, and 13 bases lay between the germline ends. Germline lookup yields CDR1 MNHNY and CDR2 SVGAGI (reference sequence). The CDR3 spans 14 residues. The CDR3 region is CASRNDRINQPQHF. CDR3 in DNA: TGTGCCAGCAGAAACGACAGAATAAATCAGCCCCAGCATTTT.

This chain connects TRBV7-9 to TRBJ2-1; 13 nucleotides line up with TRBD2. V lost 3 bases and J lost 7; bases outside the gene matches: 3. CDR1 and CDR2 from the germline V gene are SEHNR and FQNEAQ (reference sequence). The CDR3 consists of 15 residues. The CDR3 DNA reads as TGTGCCAGCAGCTTTACTAGCGGGAGGGAAAATGAGCAGTTCTTC. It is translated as CASSFTSGRENEQFF.

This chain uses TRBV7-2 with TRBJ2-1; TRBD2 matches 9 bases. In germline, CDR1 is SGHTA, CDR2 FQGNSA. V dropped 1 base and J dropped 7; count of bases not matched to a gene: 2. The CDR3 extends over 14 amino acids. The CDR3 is CASSLEREVNEQFF. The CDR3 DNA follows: TGTGCCAGCAGCTTAGAGCGGGAGGTTAATGAGCAGTTCTTC.

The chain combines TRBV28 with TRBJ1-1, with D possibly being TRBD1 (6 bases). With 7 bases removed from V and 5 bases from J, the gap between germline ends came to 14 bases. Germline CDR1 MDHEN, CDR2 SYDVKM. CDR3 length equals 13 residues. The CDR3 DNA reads TGTGCCAGCATCCTACCAGGGACAACTGAAGCTTTCTTT. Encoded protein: CASILPGTTEAFF. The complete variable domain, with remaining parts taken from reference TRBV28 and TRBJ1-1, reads DVKVTQSSRYLVKRTGEKVFLECVQDMDHENMFWYRQDPGLGLRLIYFSYDVKMKEKGDIPEGYSVSREKKERFSLILESASTNQTSMYLCASILPGTTEAFFGQGTRLTVV.

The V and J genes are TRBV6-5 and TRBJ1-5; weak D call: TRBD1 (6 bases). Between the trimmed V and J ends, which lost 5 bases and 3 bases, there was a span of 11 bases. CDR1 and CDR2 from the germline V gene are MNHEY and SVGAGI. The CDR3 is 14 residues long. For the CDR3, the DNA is TGTGCCAGCAGTAGAGGGGGGGCCAATCAGCCCCAGCATTTT. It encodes CASSRGGANQPQHF.

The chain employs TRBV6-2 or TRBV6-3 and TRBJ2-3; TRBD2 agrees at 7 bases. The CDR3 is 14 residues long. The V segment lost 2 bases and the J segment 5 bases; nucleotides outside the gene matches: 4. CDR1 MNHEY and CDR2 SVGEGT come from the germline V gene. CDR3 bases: TGTGCCAGCAGTTACGGGAGGGTCGGAGATACGCAGTATTTT. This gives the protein CASSYGRVGDTQYF.

CDR3 residues: CASSPNTGNSETQYF. The CDR3 DNA follows: TGTGCCAGCTCTCCGAATACAGGGAACTCGGAGACCCAGTACTTC. The chain is built from TRBV18 and TRBJ2-5; the D gene is possibly TRBD1 (6 bases). The CDR3 runs 15 residues. Germline CDR1 reads KGHSH; CDR2 reads LQKENI. Trimming left V 6 bases short and J 5 bases short, with 19 bases between.

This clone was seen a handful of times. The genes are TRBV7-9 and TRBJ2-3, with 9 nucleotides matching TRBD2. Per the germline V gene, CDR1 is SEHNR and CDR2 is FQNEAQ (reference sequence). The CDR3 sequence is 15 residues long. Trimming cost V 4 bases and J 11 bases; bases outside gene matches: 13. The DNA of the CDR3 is TGTGCCAGCAGCTCTAGCGGGAACCTCCTAGGTGGGCAGTATTTT. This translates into CASSSSGNLLGGQYF. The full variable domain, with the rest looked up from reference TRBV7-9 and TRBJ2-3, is DTGVSQNPRHKITKRGQNVTFRCDPISEHNRLYWYRQTLGQGPEFLTYFQNEAQLEKSRLLSDRFSAERPKGSFSTLEIQRTEQGDSAMYLCASSSSGNLLGGQYFGPGTRLTVL.

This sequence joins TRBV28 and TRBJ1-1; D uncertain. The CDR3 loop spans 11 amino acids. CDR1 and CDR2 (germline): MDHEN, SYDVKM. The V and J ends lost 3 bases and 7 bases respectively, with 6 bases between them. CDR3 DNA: TGTGCCAGCAGTTTGAGGTTTGAAGCTTTCTTT. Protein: CASSLRFEAFF.

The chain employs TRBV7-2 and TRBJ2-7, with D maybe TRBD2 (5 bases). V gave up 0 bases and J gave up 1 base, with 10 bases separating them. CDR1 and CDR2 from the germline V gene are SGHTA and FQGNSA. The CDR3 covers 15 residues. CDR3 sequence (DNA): TGTGCCAGCAGCTTAGCGGGAGTGGAATCCTACGAGCAGTACTTC. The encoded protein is CASSLAGVESYEQYF.

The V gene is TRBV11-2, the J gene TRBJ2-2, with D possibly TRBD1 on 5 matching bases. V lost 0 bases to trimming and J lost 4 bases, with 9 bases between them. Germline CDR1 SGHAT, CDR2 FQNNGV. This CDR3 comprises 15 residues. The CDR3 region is CASSLEGRFTGELFF. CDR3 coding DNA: TGTGCCAGCAGCTTAGAGGGGCGTTTCACCGGGGAGCTGTTTTTT.

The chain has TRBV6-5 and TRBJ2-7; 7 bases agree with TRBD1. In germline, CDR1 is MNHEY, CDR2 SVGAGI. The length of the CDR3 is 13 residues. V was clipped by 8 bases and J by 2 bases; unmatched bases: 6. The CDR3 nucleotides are TGTGCCAGCGGGCAGACAGGGCCCTACGAGCAGTACTTC. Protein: CASGQTGPYEQYF.

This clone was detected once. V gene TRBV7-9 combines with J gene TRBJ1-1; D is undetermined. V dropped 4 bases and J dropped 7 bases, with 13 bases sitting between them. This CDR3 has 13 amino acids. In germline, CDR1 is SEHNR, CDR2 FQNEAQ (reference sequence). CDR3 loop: CASSSLGAVEAFF. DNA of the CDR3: TGTGCCAGCAGCTCCCTGGGAGCGGTTGAAGCTTTCTTT.

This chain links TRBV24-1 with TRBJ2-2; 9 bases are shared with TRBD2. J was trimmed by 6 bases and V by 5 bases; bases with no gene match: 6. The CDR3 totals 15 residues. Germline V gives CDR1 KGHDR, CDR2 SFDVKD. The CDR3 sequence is CATSVAGGTAGELFF. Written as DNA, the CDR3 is TGTGCCACCAGTGTGGCGGGAGGGACGGCCGGGGAGCTGTTTTTT.

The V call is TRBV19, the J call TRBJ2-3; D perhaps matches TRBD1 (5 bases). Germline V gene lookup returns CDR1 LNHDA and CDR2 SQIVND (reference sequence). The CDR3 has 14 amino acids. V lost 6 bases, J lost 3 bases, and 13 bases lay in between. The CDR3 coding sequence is TGTGCCAGTAGGCGCACAGGCGGAACAGATACGCAGTATTTT. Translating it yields CASRRTGGTDTQYF.

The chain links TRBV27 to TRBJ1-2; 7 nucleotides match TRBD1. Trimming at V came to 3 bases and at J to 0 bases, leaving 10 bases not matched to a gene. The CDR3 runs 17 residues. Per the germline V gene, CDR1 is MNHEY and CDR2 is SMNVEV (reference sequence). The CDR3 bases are TGTGCCAGCAGTTTCCGTTCCGGGACAGAGACTAACTATGGCTACACCTTC. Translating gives CASSFRSGTETNYGYTF.

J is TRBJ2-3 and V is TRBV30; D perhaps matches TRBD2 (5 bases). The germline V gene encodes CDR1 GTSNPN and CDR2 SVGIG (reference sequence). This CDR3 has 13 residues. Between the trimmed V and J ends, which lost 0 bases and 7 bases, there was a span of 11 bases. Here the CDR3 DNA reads TGTGCCTGGAGTGTAGCGGACCTTTATACGCAGTATTTT. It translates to CAWSVADLYTQYF.

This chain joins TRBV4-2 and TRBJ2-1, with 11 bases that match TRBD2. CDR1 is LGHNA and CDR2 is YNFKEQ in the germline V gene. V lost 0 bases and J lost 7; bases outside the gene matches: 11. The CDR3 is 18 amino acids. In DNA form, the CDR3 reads TGTGCCAGCAGCCAAGATAGGACTAGCGGGCGTAACAAAAATGAGCAGTTCTTC. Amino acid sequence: CASSQDRTSGRNKNEQFF.

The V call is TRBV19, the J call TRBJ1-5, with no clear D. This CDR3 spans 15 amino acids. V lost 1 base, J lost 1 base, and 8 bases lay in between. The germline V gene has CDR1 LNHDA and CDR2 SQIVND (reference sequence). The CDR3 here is CASSIVIGSNQPQHF. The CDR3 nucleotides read TGTGCCAGTAGTATAGTAATCGGGAGCAATCAGCCCCAGCATTTT. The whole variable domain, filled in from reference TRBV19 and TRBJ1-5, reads DGGITQSPKYLFRKEGQNVTLSCEQNLNHDAMYWYRQDPGQGLRLIYYSQIVNDFQKGDIAEGYSVSREKKESFPLTVTSAQKNPTAFYLCASSIVIGSNQPQHFGDGTRLSIL.

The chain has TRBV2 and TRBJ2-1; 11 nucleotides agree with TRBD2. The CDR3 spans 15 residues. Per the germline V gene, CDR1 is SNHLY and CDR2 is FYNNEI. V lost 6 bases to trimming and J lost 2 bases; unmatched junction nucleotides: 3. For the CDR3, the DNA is TGTGCCAGCAGCAAGGGACTAGCGGCCTACAATGAGCAGTTCTTC. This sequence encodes CASSKGLAAYNEQFF.

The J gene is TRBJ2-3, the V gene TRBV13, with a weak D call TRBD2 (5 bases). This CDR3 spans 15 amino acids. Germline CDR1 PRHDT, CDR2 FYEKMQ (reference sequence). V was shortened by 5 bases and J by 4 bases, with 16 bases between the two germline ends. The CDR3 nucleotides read TGTGCCAGCAGCCCCAACAAGGAGGTCCCAGATACGCAGTATTTT. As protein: CASSPNKEVPDTQYF.

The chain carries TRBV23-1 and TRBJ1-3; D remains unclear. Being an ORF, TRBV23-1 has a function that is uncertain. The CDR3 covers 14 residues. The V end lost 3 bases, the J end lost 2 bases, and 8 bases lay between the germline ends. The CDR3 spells CASSQDSAGNTIYF. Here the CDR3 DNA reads TGCGCCAGCAGTCAGGACTCGGCTGGAAACACCATATATTTT.

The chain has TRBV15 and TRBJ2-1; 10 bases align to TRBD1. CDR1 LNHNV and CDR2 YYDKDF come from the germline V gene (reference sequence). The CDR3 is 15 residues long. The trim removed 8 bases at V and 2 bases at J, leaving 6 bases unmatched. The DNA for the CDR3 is TGTGCCACCCGAGAGACAGGGGGCACCTACAATGAGCAGTTCTTC. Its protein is CATRETGGTYNEQFF. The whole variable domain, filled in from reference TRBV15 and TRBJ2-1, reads DAMVIQNPRYQVTQFGKPVTLSCSQTLNHNVMYWYQQKSSQAPKLLFHYYDKDFNNEADTPDNFQSRRPNTSFCFLDIRSPGLGDTAMYLCATRETGGTYNEQFFGPGTRLTVL.

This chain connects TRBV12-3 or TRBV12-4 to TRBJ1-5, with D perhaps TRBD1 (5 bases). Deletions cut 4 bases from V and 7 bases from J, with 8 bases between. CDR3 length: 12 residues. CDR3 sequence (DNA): TGTGCCAGCAGTTGGCAGGGACAGCCCCAGCATTTT. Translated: CASSWQGQPQHF.

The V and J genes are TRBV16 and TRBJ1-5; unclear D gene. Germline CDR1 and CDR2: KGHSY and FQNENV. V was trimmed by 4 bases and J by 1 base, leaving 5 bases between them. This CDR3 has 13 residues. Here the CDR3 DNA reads TGTGCCAGCAGCCTCGGGAGCAATCAGCCCCAGCATTTT. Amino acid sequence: CASSLGSNQPQHF.

The chain's CDR3 is CASSLVGREGLHNEQFF. CDR3 coding DNA: TGCGCCAGCAGCTTGGTCGGACGGGAGGGGCTACACAATGAGCAGTTCTTC. The chain couples TRBV5-1 to TRBJ2-1, with TRBD2 matching over 8 bases. Germline assignment: CDR1 SGHRS and CDR2 YFSETQ. The CDR3 consists of 17 residues. V was pared by 0 bases and J by 5 bases, with 10 bases of the junction left unmatched.

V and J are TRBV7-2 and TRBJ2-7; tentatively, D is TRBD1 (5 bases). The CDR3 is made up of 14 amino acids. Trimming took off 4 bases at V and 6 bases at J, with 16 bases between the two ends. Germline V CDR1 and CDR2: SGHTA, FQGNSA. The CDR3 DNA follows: TGTGCCAGCAGCTCCTTATCCGACAGACGCGAGCAGTACTTC. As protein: CASSSLSDRREQYF.

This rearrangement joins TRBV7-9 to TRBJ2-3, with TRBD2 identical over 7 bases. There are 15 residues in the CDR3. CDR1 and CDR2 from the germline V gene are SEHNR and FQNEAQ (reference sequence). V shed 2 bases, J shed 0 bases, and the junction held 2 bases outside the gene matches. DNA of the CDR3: TGTGCCAGCAGCTTAAGCGGGATTAGCACAGATACGCAGTATTTT. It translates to CASSLSGISTDTQYF.